This passage covers 32 T cell receptor beta chains from one sample sequenced in a study of radiotherapy plus CTLA-4 blockade in lung cancer. Assay used: immunoSEQ multiplex PCR; TCRdb lists only in-frame clones, some missing. The repertoire holds 110,000 or so clones, with 65% to 85% as singletons. This sample comprised peripheral blood, obtained from a patient treated with radiotherapy plus ipilimumab. These receptors came from a human donor with non-small cell lung cancer who had a partial response to radiotherapy plus ipilimumab.

The chain employs TRBV5-1 and TRBJ2-1; maybe TRBD2 (6 bases). V was trimmed by 4 bases and J by 0 bases, leaving 20 bases between them. The CDR3 is 18 residues long. Per the germline V gene, CDR1 is SGHRS and CDR2 is YFSETQ. CDR3 residues: CASSKGLLDSLSYNEQFF. In nucleotides, the CDR3 is TGCGCCAGCAGCAAGGGACTGCTAGATTCCCTCTCCTACAATGAGCAGTTCTTC.

Here the CDR3 reads CASSVGAANTGELFF. CDR3 sequence (DNA): TGTGCCAGTAGTGTAGGGGCAGCGAACACCGGGGAGCTGTTTTTT. The chain carries TRBV19 and TRBJ2-2, with a possible D match to TRBD1 (5 bases). Germline CDR1 LNHDA, CDR2 SQIVND (reference sequence). The CDR3 covers 15 residues. Trimming cost V 5 bases and J 0 bases, with 10 bases left between them.

V usage is TRBV4-2 and J usage is TRBJ2-3; D is uncertain. CDR1 is LGHNA and CDR2 is YNFKEQ in the germline V gene. Deletions cut 0 bases from V and 8 bases from J, with 18 bases between. The CDR3 is made up of 16 amino acids. The CDR3 nucleotides are TGTGCCAGCAGCCAAGAGTATGGCGGAGCTAGAGGTACGCAGTATTTT. Translation gives CASSQEYGGARGTQYF.

The CDR3 loop is CASSAGLAGTDTQYF. The CDR3 nucleotides read TGTGCCAGCAGCGCTGGACTAGCGGGAACAGATACGCAGTATTTT. The chain combines TRBV7-3 with TRBJ2-3; 12 bases map to TRBD2. Per germline, CDR1 SGHTA and CDR2 FQGTGA. The trim removed 5 bases at V and 3 bases at J, leaving 3 bases unmatched. This CDR3 is built from 15 residues.

A single count supports this clone. V is TRBV5-4 and J is TRBJ2-1, with D perhaps TRBD1 (5 bases). This CDR3 region has 15 residues. The V gene lost 3 bases and the J gene lost 7 bases, with 17 bases spanning the gap. The V gene's germline CDR1 is SGHNT and CDR2 YYREEE (reference sequence). The CDR3 is CASSSPGRGLNEQFF. CDR3 nucleotide sequence: TGTGCCAGCAGCTCCCCGGGTAGGGGTTTGAATGAGCAGTTCTTC.

The chain uses TRBV13 and TRBJ2-7, with D perhaps matching TRBD1 (5 bases). V was trimmed by 4 bases and J by 5 bases, leaving 15 bases between them. CDR1 and CDR2 from the germline V gene are PRHDT and FYEKMQ (reference sequence). The CDR3 consists of 14 residues. Here the CDR3 reads CASSWGALTDEQYV. CDR3 DNA: TGTGCCAGCAGCTGGGGCGCGCTGACGGACGAGCAGTACGTC.

The V call is TRBV28, the J call TRBJ1-1, with D tentatively TRBD1 (5 bases). Trimming left V 3 bases short and J 3 bases short, with 14 bases between. The CDR3 is made up of 15 amino acids. CDR1 and CDR2 from the germline V gene are MDHEN and SYDVKM. The CDR3 DNA reads TGTGCCAGCAGTTTTTCTAGGGGCGTCTACACTGAAGCTTTCTTT. Residues: CASSFSRGVYTEAFF. Full variable domain (rest looked up from reference TRBV28 and TRBJ1-1): DVKVTQSSRYLVKRTGEKVFLECVQDMDHENMFWYRQDPGLGLRLIYFSYDVKMKEKGDIPEGYSVSREKKERFSLILESASTNQTSMYLCASSFSRGVYTEAFFGQGTRLTVV.

This clone has only one observation. The chain uses TRBV27 and TRBJ2-5; 9 bases agree with TRBD1. Near its end, the DNA agrees better with TRBJ2-7, so the J call may be wrong. The CDR3 is 14 amino acids. Germline CDR1 MNHEY, CDR2 SMNVEV (reference sequence). CDR3 in amino acids: CASRQQGAIHEQYF. CDR3 DNA: TGTGCCAGCAGACAACAGGGGGCCATCCACGAGCAGTACTTC.

The gene calls are TRBV11-2 and TRBJ1-4; D unresolved. The CDR3 totals 14 residues. Germline CDR1 reads SGHAT; CDR2 reads FQNNGV. The V end was cut by 1 base, the J end by 7 bases, with 10 bases between. DNA for the CDR3: TGTGCCAGCAGCTTAGGGGCAGGCCGTGAAAAACTGTTTTTT. This gives the protein CASSLGAGREKLFF.

V gene TRBV6-5 combines with J gene TRBJ2-5; D may be TRBD1 (5 bases). The end of the DNA fits TRBJ2-7 better, so the J call may be wrong. The CDR3 has 14 residues. Germline CDR1 reads MNHEY; CDR2 reads SVGAGI. For the CDR3, the DNA is TGTGCCAGCAGTTATGACAGAGCCAGATACGAGCAGTACTTC. Translating gives CASSYDRARYEQYF.

J is TRBJ2-3 and V is TRBV2; tentative D call: TRBD2 (6 bases). Between the trimmed V and J ends, which lost 2 bases and 10 bases, there was a span of 13 bases. The CDR3 is 13 amino acids. CDR1 and CDR2 (germline): SNHLY, FYNNEI. The CDR3 DNA is TGTGCCAGCAGTGAAACCTCGGGACTGCCGCAGTATTTT. Translated, it gives CASSETSGLPQYF.

A single count supports this clone. V and J are TRBV5-6 and TRBJ2-3; 7 positions match TRBD2. V shed 2 bases, J shed 6 bases, and the junction held 9 bases outside the gene matches. The CDR3 is 15 residues long. CDR1 and CDR2 from the germline V gene are SGHDT and YYEEEE. The CDR3 protein is CASSFRLGREDTQYF. As DNA, the CDR3 is TGTGCCAGCAGCTTCCGCCTGGGGAGGGAGGATACGCAGTATTTT.

In this sample, this clone turned up a few times. This chain links TRBV15 with TRBJ1-4; a weak D match, TRBD1 (5 bases). Trimming took 7 bases from V and 6 from J, leaving 18 bases between them. The length of the CDR3 is 15 residues. The germline V gene has CDR1 LNHNV and CDR2 YYDKDF (reference sequence). CDR3 nucleotides: TGTGCCACCACCAAAGTGGCCGCGGGGGATGAAAAACTGTTTTTT. Translation gives CATTKVAAGDEKLFF.

This chain's CDR3 is CASSLEGSLLYNEQFF. CDR3 coding DNA: TGTGCCAGCAGCTTAGAAGGTAGCCTCCTCTACAATGAGCAGTTCTTC. The chain uses TRBV11-2 and TRBJ2-1; D not resolved. CDR1 and CDR2 from the germline V gene are SGHAT and FQNNGV. CDR3 length: 16 amino acids. V dropped 0 bases and J dropped 3 bases, with 12 bases sitting between them.

The chain employs TRBV5-1 and TRBJ1-3; D gene ambiguous. Germline V CDR1 and CDR2: SGHRS, YFSETQ. The V end lost 4 bases, the J end lost 0 bases, and 14 bases lay between the germline ends. This CDR3 region has 16 residues. CDR3 amino acids: CASSTGGLSSGNTIYF. The CDR3 coding sequence is TGCGCCAGCAGCACCGGCGGTCTGAGCTCTGGAAACACCATATATTTT.

This clone has just one count. The V gene is TRBV6-6, the J gene TRBJ2-1; 9 bases agree with TRBD2. CDR3 length: 15 residues. Losses at the gene ends were 7 bases for V and 4 bases for J; bases not matched to a gene: 8. The germline CDR1 and CDR2 sequences are MNHNY and SVGAGI (reference sequence). The CDR3 region is CASTHGAGGYNEQFF. CDR3 DNA sequence: TGTGCCAGCACCCATGGAGCGGGAGGTTACAATGAGCAGTTCTTC.

The rearrangement joins TRBV28 to TRBJ2-2, with TRBD1 matching over 8 bases. The V and J ends lost 0 bases and 4 bases, in that order; junction bases with no gene match: 7. CDR3 length: 17 residues. Germline loops: CDR1 MDHEN, CDR2 SYDVKM. The CDR3 bases are TGTGCCAGCAGTTTATGCGGGACAGGCGATTGCACCGGGGAGCTGTTTTTT. The encoded protein is CASSLCGTGDCTGELFF.

This clone was detected once. This chain uses TRBV9 with TRBJ1-5; D unclear. Trimming removed 4 bases from V and 6 bases from J, with 11 bases in between. Germline CDR1 is SGDLS and CDR2 is YYNGEE. CDR3 size: 13 residues. CDR3 in amino acids: CASSPDEGQPQHF. CDR3 coding DNA: TGTGCCAGCAGCCCGGATGAGGGTCAGCCCCAGCATTTT.

V gene TRBV29-1 combines with J gene TRBJ2-5, with D tentatively TRBD1 (6 bases). From germline, CDR1 is SQVTM and CDR2 ANQGSEA. The V and J ends lost 7 bases and 1 base respectively, with 10 bases between them. This CDR3 has 12 residues. The DNA for the CDR3 is TGCAGCGCCTCACAGGGCCAAGAGACCCAGTACTTC. The encoded protein is CSASQGQETQYF.

The chain links TRBV6-1 to TRBJ1-2, with 7 bases that match TRBD1. The CDR3 runs to 11 residues. Germline CDR1 MNHNS, CDR2 SASEGT. J was trimmed by 7 bases and V by 8 bases; bases with no gene match: 4. CDR3 bases: TGTGCCAGCGGACAGGAGGTTGGCTACACCTTC. Residues: CASGQEVGYTF.

The chain joins TRBV4-1 to TRBJ1-5; 10 positions agree with TRBD1. Germline V gene lookup returns CDR1 MGHRA and CDR2 YSYEKL. The CDR3 runs to 16 residues. V trimming: 4 bases; J trimming: 3 bases; junction bases outside the gene matches: 6. CDR3 amino acids: CASSRGTGAFNQPQHF. The CDR3 region has the DNA TGCGCCAGCAGCCGAGGGACAGGGGCCTTCAATCAGCCCCAGCATTTT.

The chain recombines TRBV4-1 with TRBJ2-3; the match to TRBD2 covers 12 bases. The V gene's germline CDR1 is MGHRA and CDR2 YSYEKL. The CDR3 is 17 amino acids. V dropped 3 bases and J dropped 3; count of bases not matched to a gene: 7. The CDR3 DNA sequence: TGCGCCAGCAGCCACCGACTAGCGGGAGTGAGGACAGATACGCAGTATTTT. It codes for CASSHRLAGVRTDTQYF.

This clone was observed a single time. The V gene is TRBV6-5, the J gene TRBJ2-3; D ambiguous. The CDR3 extends over 14 amino acids. V shed 6 bases and J shed 1 base, with 11 bases lying between them. Germline loops: CDR1 MNHEY, CDR2 SVGAGI. CDR3 DNA sequence: TGTGCCAGCAGCCTACGCACTGGCACAGATACGCAGTATTTT. It specifies CASSLRTGTDTQYF.

J is TRBJ2-2 and V is TRBV19, with D perhaps TRBD1 (6 bases). The CDR3 consists of 15 residues. Trimming shortened V by 9 bases and J by 2 bases, and 16 bases separated the two germline ends. CDR1 is LNHDA and CDR2 is SQIVND in the germline V gene (reference sequence). CDR3 sequence (DNA): TGTGCCAGCACCGGGACATTCGCAAACACCGGGGAGCTGTTTTTT. It is translated as CASTGTFANTGELFF.

The V gene is TRBV6-1, the J gene TRBJ2-7, with D possibly being TRBD2 (5 bases). The CDR3 length is 14 residues. The V end lost 5 bases, the J end lost 0 bases, and 11 bases lay between the germline ends. Germline loops: CDR1 MNHNS, CDR2 SASEGT. This CDR3 is CASSSGLFSYEQYV. CDR3 nucleotides: TGTGCCAGCAGTTCCGGACTGTTCTCCTACGAGCAGTACGTC.

J is TRBJ2-5 and V is TRBV19; 10 bases line up with TRBD2. This CDR3 has 15 residues. V was clipped by 6 bases and J by 5 bases; unmatched bases: 9. Germline assignment: CDR1 LNHDA and CDR2 SQIVND (reference sequence). The CDR3 sequence: CASRLSGRAEETQYF. The CDR3 nucleotides read TGTGCCAGTAGGCTCAGCGGGAGGGCCGAGGAGACCCAGTACTTC.

Here the CDR3 DNA reads TGTGCCAGCACGCCTAGCGGGAGCGGCGGGACCCAGTACTTC. It codes for CASTPSGSGGTQYF. This chain connects TRBV28 to TRBJ2-5; 10 nucleotides agree with TRBD2. This CDR3 comprises 14 residues. The V and J ends lost 7 bases and 7 bases, in that order; junction bases with no gene match: 9. CDR1 is MDHEN and CDR2 is SYDVKM in the germline V gene.

The V and J genes are TRBV5-4 and TRBJ2-2, with D tentatively TRBD2 (5 bases). Germline V CDR1 and CDR2: SGHNT, YYREEE (reference sequence). The CDR3 extends over 15 amino acids. V was clipped by 4 bases and J by 4 bases, with 14 bases between them. In DNA, the CDR3 is TGTGCCAGCAGCGTGGAAGGCGGGTTCACCGGGGAGCTGTTTTTT. It specifies CASSVEGGFTGELFF.

The count of this clone is one. The V call is TRBV4-2, the J call TRBJ1-5, with D maybe TRBD1 (6 bases). Trimming left V 0 bases short and J 7 bases short, with 13 bases between. The CDR3 has 15 residues. CDR1 is LGHNA and CDR2 is YNFKEQ in the germline V gene. The CDR3: CASSQDRGRGQPQHF. The DNA for the CDR3 is TGTGCCAGCAGCCAAGATAGGGGGAGAGGCCAGCCCCAGCATTTT.

This rearrangement joins TRBV5-1 to TRBJ1-2, with TRBD1 matching 7 bases. CDR3 length: 14 residues. The V gene end was trimmed by 4 bases and the J gene end by 4 bases; junction bases not matched to a gene: 7. The germline V gene encodes CDR1 SGHRS and CDR2 YFSETQ. In DNA, the CDR3 is TGCGCCAGCAGCGGAGGGGGCAGGGGCTATGGCTACACCTTC. As protein: CASSGGGRGYGYTF.

The CDR3 DNA is TGTGCCAGCAGTAAAGGGGGACAGGGCTTCTACGAGCAGTACGTC. Protein product: CASSKGGQGFYEQYV. This chain uses TRBV6-5 with TRBJ2-7; 9 bases match TRBD1. Germline V lookup: CDR1 MNHEY, CDR2 SVGAGI. V shed 5 bases, J shed 3 bases, and the junction held 8 bases outside the gene matches. The CDR3 length is 15 residues.

This chain uses TRBV5-1 with TRBJ2-1; D might be TRBD2 (6 bases). Looked up from germline, CDR1 is SGHRS and CDR2 is YFSETQ. The germline V and J ends were trimmed by 3 bases and 6 bases, with 19 bases remaining between them. The CDR3 runs to 16 residues. CDR3 DNA: TGCGCCAGCAGCTCCCCTGGCGGGGTTAAAACCAATGAGCAGTTCTTC. This sequence encodes CASSSPGGVKTNEQFF.